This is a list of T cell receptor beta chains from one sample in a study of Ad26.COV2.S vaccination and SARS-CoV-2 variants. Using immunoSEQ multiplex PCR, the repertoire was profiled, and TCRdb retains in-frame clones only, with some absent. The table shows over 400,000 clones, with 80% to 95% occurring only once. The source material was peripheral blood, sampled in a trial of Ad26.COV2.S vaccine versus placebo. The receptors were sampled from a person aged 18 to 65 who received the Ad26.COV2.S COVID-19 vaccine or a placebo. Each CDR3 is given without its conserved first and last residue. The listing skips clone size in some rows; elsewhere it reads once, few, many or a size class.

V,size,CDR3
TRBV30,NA,AWSRDDWSPLH
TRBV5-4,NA,ASSQWDRPNTGELF
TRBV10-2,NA,ASSEGGQGPPYEQY
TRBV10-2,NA,ASSEISLLVSWGQKQETQY
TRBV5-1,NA,ASSLTGGVGSLADTQY
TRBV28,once,ASSLTGAPYEQY
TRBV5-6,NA,ASSLGQLISYNSPLH
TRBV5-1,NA,ASSLVGGSYNEQF
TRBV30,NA,AMLSPRTAYEQY
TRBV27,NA,ASSSPRTGSYEQY
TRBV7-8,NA,ASSFSGGANEQF
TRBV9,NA,ASSVAQSWGEKLF
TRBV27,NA,ASNIPGGTYNEQF
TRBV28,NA,ASSPTGFSADTQY
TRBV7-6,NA,ASSANRQGYEQY
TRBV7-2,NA,ASSSSGMTSYEQY
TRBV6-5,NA,ASSYSGGHYNEQF
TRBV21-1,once,ASSKVVWWAGGPYNEQF
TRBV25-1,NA,ASSGPQDRVGETQY
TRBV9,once,ASSVGEGLRDPSTDTQY
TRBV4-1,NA,ASSQGRGRENHRLVRSYEQY
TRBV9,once,ASSLAGGMDEQF
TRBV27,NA,ASSFPRQGDAGELF
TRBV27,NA,ASSLWGQLVGNTEAF
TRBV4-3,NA,ASSHEGGGYNEQF
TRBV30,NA,AWSFGGNQPQH
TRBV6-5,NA,ASSYRQTAGYEQY
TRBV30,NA,AWNSGGAAGELF
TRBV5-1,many,ASSSTGVVATEAF
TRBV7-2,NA,ASSLMSRGTEAF
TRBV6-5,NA,ASSYSIDSSYEQY
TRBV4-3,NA,ASSPNLEVSLNEQF
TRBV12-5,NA,ASGYGGLAGELF
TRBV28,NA,ASSLWQNTEAF
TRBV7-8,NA,ASSLTGSGYEQY
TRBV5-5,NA,ADWDTNTGELF
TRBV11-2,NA,ASSRDRNTDTQY
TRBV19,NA,ASTLAGGPVNEQF
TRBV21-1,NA,ASSKRSSCLLQPQH
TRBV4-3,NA,ASSQDWTGSDGYT
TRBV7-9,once,ASSRAERETQY
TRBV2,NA,ASRTSENEQF
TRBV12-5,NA,ASGLVGTDTQY
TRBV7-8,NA,ASAILYGTSTDTQY
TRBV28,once,ASTPTGGLLFGANVLT
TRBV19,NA,ASRSHPGLIVDQPQH
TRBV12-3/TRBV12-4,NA,ASTYRSEAF
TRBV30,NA,AWTRMDREPKGYT
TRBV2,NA,ASSPDRPIQY
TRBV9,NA,ASSVDPTGAHSGNTIY
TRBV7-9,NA,ASSPRETQY
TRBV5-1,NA,ASSHRVTGNTEAF
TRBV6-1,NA,ASSEGGAESNEQY